This TCR beta chain derives from a study of T cells after yellow fever vaccination (dated by TCRdb to between 2019 and 2020). About the investigation overall: Libraries from fractions with low cell numbers were prepared with the SMART-Seq v4 Ultra Low Input RNA kit. Blood was collected at multiple timepoints before and after primary and secondary immunization, and bulk PBMC replicates and cell subsets were isolated. The cohort comprised two healthy male donors, one aged 18 to 30 and one aged 30 to 40 years. To track T-cell clones before and after primary and booster YFV17D yellow fever vaccination, bulk TCR alpha and beta repertoires were sequenced longitudinally.

The treatment or condition label on this specimen signifies: live attenuated yellow fever vaccine strain. At each blood-draw timepoint, two biological replicates of bulk PBMCs were collected. PBMCs were isolated from peripheral blood using a standard Ficoll-Paque protocol. TriZol was used to extract RNA from bulk PBMCs, CD4 and CD8 fractions, and dextramer-positive and dextramer-negative fractions. On the study overall, not on this receptor specifically: Most clones expanded after primary vaccination (about 96% of CD4 and 88% of CD8) were re-detected after the booster, suggesting that broad memory maintenance occurred. The secondary T-cell response was found to be weaker but faster than the primary response, with a peak reached on day 5 rather than on day 15. The study included only a couple of donors, which limits how far the findings can be generalized. Because abundant contaminating clonotypes from the bulk population could be contained in FACS-sorted repertoires, computational filtering was required. A small fraction of clonotypes appeared in both the CD4 and CD8 compartments, likely as a result of convergent recombination.

Counted from cysteine to phenylalanine, this CDR3 has 14 amino acids. Only the CDR3 DNA is retained, 42 bases long and in frame from the first base. TCR cDNA was synthesized by 5'RACE template switching, which introduced a universal primer site and unique molecular identifiers. cDNA synthesis was primed from both the TCR alpha and TCR beta constant segments. Two PCR steps were used to amplify libraries, with sample barcodes and sequencing adapters being added in the second step. Sequencing of libraries was done on Illumina HiSeq 2500 (2x100 bp) or NovaSeq (2x150 bp). The paper's data handling went like this. Demultiplexing of reads and collapsing into UMI consensus sequences were performed with MIGEC, and V(D)J alignment was carried out with MiXCR. Clonotypes responding to the vaccine were identified with edgeR on replicate PBMC samples, with the criteria of FDR below 0.01 and a log2 fold change above 5 up to day 15. CD4 or CD8 identity was assigned to each bulk clonotype according to whether the clonotype was present at higher abundance in the sequenced CD4 repertoire or the sequenced CD8 repertoire. The public sequencing data were trimmed at Q25 with fastp and processed into clonotypes with MiXCR by TCRdb, which kept only in-frame beta chains. Every CDR3 protein is listed once, alongside the most common genes and DNA of its rows. TCRdb's processing, not the study's, gives the V and J calls here. The sample yields 300,000 to 400,000 distinct CDR3 sequences; more than 5.5% were counted once. Approximately 16% of the sample belongs to the ten largest clones.

This clonotype was counted many times. Its antigen target is currently unknown. No much larger clone is present one base from it, and per-base qualities are unavailable. This TCR was recovered from a man aged 30 to 39 who received the YFV17D yellow fever vaccine. The rearranged segments are TRBV21-1 and TRBJ2-7. TRBV21-1 corresponds to a pseudogene. The sequenced sample was PBMCs, obtained 5 days after the yellow fever booster vaccination. The DNA sequence is given as TGTGCCAGCGGAGACTCCGCGGGCGCCTACGAGCAGTACTTC. Its protein reads: CASGDSAGAYEQYF.